The 6 T cell receptor beta chains given below trace back to one sample, sequenced in a study of beta chain features in type 1 diabetes. Antigens for these TCRs are unknown. Findings and limits, study-wide: All four CD4+ subsets of Type 1 diabetes patients contained TCRB CDR3s that were moderately but significantly shorter.

Reverse transcription of all isolated RNA meant that expressed TCRB transcripts were sequenced. Produced via immunoSEQ multiplex PCR; TCRdb's table is partial and in-frame only. The sample yields approximately 250,000 clones, approximately 25% seen once. Material for sequencing was naive CD4+ T cells from blood. Receptor source: a woman aged 30 to 39 with type 1 diabetes.

The V and J genes are TRBV19 and TRBJ1-2; TRBD1 aligns across 7 bases. There are 14 residues in the CDR3. The germline V gene encodes CDR1 LNHDA and CDR2 SQIVND (reference sequence). The junction had 11 bases not matched to a gene; V was cut back by 5 bases and J by 8 bases. CDR3 in amino acids: CASSPGQLYGGYTF. For the CDR3, the DNA is TGTGCCAGTAGTCCGGGACAGCTTTACGGAGGCTACACCTTC.

Only a few counts were recorded for this clone. V gene TRBV2 combines with J gene TRBJ1-2; D gene unclear. The CDR3 sequence is 13 residues long. The germline CDR1 and CDR2 sequences are SNHLY and FYNNEI. The germline V and J ends were trimmed by 4 bases and 3 bases, with 9 bases remaining between them. The CDR3 spells CASSVRPDYGYTF. CDR3 nucleotides: TGTGCCAGCAGTGTGAGGCCAGACTATGGCTACACCTTC. The full variable domain, its missing parts supplied by reference TRBV2 and TRBJ1-2, is EPEVTQTPSHQVTQMGQEVILRCVPISNHLYFYWYRQILGQKVEFLVSFYNNEISEKSEIFDDQFSVERPDGSNFTLKIRSTKLEDSAMYFCASSVRPDYGYTFGSGTRLTVV.

The V gene is TRBV27, the J gene TRBJ2-5; D possibly corresponds to TRBD2 (5 bases). The J call may be faulty, since TRBJ2-7 better matches the DNA end. Germline CDR1 MNHEY, CDR2 SMNVEV (reference sequence). The CDR3 has 14 residues. The CDR3 reads CASSFEGFIHEQYF. In DNA, the CDR3 is TGTGCCAGCAGTTTTGAGGGTTTTATCCACGAGCAGTACTTC.

This clone was detected a few times. The chain has TRBV12-5 and TRBJ2-4; D perhaps matches TRBD2 (5 bases). The V end was cut by 0 bases, the J end by 9 bases, with 12 bases between. The CDR3 consists of 14 residues. Per the germline V gene, CDR1 is LGHNT and CDR2 is FRNRAP. CDR3 sequence: CASGLVAVSGIQYF. The DNA of the CDR3 is TGTGCTAGTGGTTTGGTGGCCGTCAGCGGCATTCAGTACTTC.

A few counts support this clone. The chain recombines TRBV7-9 with TRBJ2-3; 11 bases line up with TRBD2. The CDR3 loop spans 14 amino acids. The V gene end was trimmed by 5 bases and the J gene end by 4 bases; junction bases not matched to a gene: 2. Germline-derived CDR1 and CDR2 are SEHNR and FQNEAQ (reference sequence). CDR3 sequence: CASSGTSGADTQYF. The CDR3 nucleotides are TGTGCCAGCAGCGGGACTAGCGGTGCAGATACGCAGTATTTT.

This clone appeared a few times. This chain links TRBV6-6 with TRBJ2-3; 7 bases map to TRBD2. The junction had 8 bases not matched to a gene; V was cut back by 7 bases and J by 1 base. Germline V gene lookup returns CDR1 MNHNY and CDR2 SVGAGI (reference sequence). The CDR3 runs 15 residues. This CDR3 is CASIWGRAGTDTQYF. The CDR3 bases are TGTGCCAGCATCTGGGGGAGGGCCGGCACAGATACGCAGTATTTT.